This TCR beta chain derives from a study of T cell responses to AZD1222 COVID-19 vaccine. TCRdb's copy holds only in-frame clones and misses some; the assay was immunoSEQ multiplex PCR. The repertoire holds roughly 100,000 clones, about nine tenths seen once, with over 40% in the top ten. Trimming pared 0 bases from V and 0 bases from J, leaving 6 bases between. The CDR3 totals 14 residues. Germline V gene sequence: CDR1 SGDLS, CDR2 YYNGEE. The rearrangement links TRBV9 to TRBJ1-1; D unclear. The sequence was obtained from an adult in good health. This material consisted of peripheral blood, taken on day 0 of AZD1222 vaccination. Here the CDR3 reads CASSVGPMNTEAFF. The CDR3, as DNA: TGTGCCAGCAGCGTAGGGCCGATGAACACTGAAGCTTTCTTT.